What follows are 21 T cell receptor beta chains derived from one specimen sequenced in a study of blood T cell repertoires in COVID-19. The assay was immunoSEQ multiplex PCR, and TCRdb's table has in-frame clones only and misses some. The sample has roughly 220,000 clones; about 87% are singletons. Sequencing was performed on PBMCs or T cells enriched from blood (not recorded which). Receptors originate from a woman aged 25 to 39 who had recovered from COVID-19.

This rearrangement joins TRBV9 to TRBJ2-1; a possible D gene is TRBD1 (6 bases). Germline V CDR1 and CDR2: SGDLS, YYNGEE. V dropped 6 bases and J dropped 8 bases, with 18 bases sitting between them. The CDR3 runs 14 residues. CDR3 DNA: TGTGCCAGCACCTGGGCCCTCGAGGGGGATGAGCAGTTCTTC. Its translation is CASTWALEGDEQFF. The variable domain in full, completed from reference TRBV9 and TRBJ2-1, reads DSGVTQTPKHLITATGQRVTLRCSPRSGDLSVYWYQQSLDQGLQFLIQYYNGEERAKGNILERFSAQQFPDLHSELNLSSLELGDSALYFCASTWALEGDEQFFGPGTRLTVL.

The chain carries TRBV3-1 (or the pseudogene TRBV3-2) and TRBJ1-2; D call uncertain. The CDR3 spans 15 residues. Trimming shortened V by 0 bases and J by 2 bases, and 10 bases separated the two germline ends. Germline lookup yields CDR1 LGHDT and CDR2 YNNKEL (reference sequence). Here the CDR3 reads CASSQDSAGNYGYTF. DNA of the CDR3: TGTGCCAGCAGCCAAGATTCAGCGGGCAACTATGGCTACACCTTC.

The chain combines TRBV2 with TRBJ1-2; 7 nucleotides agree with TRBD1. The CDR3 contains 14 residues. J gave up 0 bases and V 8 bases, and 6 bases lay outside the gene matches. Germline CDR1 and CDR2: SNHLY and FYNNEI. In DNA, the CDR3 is TGTGCCAGCGTGACAGGGAAGACTAACTATGGCTACACCTTC. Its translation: CASVTGKTNYGYTF.

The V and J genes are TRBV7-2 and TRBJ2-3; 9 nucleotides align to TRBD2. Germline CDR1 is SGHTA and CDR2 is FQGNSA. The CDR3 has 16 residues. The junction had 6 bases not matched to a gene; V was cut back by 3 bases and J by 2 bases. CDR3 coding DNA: TGTGCCAGCAGCTTCGGCGGGGGGGCCTCCACAGATACGCAGTATTTT. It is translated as CASSFGGGASTDTQYF.

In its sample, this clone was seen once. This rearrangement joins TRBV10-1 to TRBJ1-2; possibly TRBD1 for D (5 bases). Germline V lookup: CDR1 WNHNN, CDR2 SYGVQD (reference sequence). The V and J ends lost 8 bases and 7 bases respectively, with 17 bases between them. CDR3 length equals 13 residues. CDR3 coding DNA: TGCGCCAGCGTCAAGGCCAGGGCTTGTGGCTACACCTTC. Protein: CASVKARACGYTF.

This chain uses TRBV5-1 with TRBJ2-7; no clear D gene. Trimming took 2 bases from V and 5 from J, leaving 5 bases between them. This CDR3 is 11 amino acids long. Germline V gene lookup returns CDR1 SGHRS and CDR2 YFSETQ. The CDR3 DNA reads TGCGCCAGCAGCTTCCGGGACGAGCAGTACTTC. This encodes CASSFRDEQYF.

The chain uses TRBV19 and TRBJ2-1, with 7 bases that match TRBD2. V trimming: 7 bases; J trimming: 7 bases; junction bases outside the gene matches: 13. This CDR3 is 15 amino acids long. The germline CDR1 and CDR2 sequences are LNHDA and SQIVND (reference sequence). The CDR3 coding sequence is TGTGCCAGTACTATTCGTGGGAGGGAGGGGAATGAGCAGTTCTTC. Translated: CASTIRGREGNEQFF.

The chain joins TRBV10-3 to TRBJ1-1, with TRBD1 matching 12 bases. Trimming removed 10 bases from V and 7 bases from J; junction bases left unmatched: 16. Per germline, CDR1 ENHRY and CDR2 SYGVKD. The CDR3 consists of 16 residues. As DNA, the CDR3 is TGTGCCACCCAAACTCGGGGACAGGGGGCGAAGAGTGAAGCTTTCTTT. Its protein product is CATQTRGQGAKSEAFF.

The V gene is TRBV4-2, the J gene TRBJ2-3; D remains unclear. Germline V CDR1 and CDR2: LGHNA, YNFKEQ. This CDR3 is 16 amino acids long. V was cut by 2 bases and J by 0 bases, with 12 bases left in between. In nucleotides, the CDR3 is TGTGCCAGCAGCCAACCCTTGAGCGATAGCACAGATACGCAGTATTTT. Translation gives CASSQPLSDSTDTQYF.

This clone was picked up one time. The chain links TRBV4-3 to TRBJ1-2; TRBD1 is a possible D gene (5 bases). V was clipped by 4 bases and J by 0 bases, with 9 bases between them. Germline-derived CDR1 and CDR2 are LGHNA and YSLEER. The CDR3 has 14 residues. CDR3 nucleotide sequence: TGCGCCAGCAGCCGTGGGGCCACTAACTATGGCTACACCTTC. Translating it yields CASSRGATNYGYTF.

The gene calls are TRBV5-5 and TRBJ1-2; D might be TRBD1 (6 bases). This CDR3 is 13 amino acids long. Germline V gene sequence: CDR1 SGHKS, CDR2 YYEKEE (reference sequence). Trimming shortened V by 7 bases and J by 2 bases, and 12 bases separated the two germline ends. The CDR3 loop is CASGLQGNYGYTF. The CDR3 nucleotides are TGTGCCAGCGGACTCCAGGGGAACTATGGCTACACCTTC.

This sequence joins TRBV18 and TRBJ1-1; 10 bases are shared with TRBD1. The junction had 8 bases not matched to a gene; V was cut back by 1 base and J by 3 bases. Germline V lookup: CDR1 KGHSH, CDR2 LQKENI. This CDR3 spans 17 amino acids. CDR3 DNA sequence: TGTGCCAGCTCACCACGGGGACAGGGGATTTGGGACACTGAAGCTTTCTTT. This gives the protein CASSPRGQGIWDTEAFF.

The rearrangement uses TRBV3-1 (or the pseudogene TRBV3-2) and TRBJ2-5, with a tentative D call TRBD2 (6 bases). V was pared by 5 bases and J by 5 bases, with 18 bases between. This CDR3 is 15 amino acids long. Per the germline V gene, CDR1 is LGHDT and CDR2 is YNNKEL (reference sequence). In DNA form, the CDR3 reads TGTGCCAGCAGCAATCAAGGGACTGCGCATGAGACCCAGTACTTC. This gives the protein CASSNQGTAHETQYF.

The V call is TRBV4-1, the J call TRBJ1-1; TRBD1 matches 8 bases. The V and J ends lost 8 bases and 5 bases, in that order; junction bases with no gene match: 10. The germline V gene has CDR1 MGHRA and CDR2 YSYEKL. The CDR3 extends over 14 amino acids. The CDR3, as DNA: TGCGCCAGCGTTTCGACAGGGGTTAAGACTGAAGCTTTCTTT. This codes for CASVSTGVKTEAFF.

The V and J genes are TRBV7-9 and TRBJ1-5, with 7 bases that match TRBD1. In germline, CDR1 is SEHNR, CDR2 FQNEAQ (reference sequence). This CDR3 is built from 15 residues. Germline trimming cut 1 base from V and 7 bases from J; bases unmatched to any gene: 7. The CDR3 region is CASSLVGQGDQPQHF. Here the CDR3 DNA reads TGTGCCAGCAGCTTAGTGGGTCAGGGGGACCAGCCCCAGCATTTT.

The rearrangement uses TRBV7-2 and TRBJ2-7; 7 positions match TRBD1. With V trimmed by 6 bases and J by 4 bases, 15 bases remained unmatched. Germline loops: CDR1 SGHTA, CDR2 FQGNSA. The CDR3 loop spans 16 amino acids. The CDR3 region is CASRSPSGTEPYEQYF. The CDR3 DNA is TGTGCCAGCAGGTCCCCCTCCGGGACAGAACCTTACGAGCAGTACTTC. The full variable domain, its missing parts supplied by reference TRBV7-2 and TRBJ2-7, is GAGVSQSPSNKVTEKGKDVELRCDPISGHTALYWYRQSLGQGLEFLIYFQGNSAPDKSGLPSDRFSAERTGGSVSTLTIQRTQQEDSAVYLCASRSPSGTEPYEQYFGPGTRLTVT.

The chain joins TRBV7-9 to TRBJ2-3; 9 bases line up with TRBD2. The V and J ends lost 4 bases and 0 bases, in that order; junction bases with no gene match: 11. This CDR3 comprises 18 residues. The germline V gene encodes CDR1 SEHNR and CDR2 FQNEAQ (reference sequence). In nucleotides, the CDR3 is TGTGCCAGCAGCTCTCCGACTAGCGGCCTATCTAGCACAGATACGCAGTATTTT. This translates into CASSSPTSGLSSTDTQYF.

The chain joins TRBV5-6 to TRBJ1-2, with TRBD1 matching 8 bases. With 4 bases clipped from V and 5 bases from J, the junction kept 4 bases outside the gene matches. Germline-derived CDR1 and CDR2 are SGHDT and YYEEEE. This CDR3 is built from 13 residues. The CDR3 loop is CASSPGGRYGYTF. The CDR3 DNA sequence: TGTGCCAGCAGCCCAGGGGGCAGGTATGGCTACACCTTC.

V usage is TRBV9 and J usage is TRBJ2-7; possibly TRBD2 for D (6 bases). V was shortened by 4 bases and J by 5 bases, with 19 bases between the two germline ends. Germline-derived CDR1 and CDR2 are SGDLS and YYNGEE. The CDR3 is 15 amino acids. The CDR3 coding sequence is TGTGCCAGCAGCTTAGCTCCGCTAGCGTGGGACGAGCAGTACTTC. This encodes CASSLAPLAWDEQYF.

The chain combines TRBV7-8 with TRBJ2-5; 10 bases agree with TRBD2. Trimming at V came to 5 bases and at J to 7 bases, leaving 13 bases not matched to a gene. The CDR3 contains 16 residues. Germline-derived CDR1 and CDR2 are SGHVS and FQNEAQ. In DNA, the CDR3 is TGTGCCAGCAGCCCGACTAGCGGGCAGTCGAAGGGGACCCAGTACTTC. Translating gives CASSPTSGQSKGTQYF.

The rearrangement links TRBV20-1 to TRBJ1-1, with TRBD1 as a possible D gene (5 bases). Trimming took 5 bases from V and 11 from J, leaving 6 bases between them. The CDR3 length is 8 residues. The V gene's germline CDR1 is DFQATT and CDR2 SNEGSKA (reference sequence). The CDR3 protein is CSAQGAFF. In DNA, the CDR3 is TGCAGTGCTCAGGGTGCTTTCTTT.